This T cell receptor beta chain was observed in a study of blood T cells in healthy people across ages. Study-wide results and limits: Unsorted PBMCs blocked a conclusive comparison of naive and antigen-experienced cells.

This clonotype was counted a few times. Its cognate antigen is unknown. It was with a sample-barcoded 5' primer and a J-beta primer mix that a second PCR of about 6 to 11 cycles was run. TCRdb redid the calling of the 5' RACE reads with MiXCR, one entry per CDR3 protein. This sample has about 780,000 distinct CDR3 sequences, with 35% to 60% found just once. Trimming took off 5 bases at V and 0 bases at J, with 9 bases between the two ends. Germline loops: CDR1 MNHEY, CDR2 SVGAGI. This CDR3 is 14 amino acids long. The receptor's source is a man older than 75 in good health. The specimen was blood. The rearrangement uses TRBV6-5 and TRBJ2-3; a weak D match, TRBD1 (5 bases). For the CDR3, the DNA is TGTGCCAGCAGTGAGGACACGAGCACAGATACGCAGTATTTT. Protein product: CASSEDTSTDTQYF.